The clone carrying this T cell receptor beta chain occurred many times. The sample originates from a study of T cells in Graves' hyperthyroidism and ophthalmopathy. CDR3 size: 14 residues. Per germline, CDR1 MDHEN and CDR2 SYDVKM. The ends were cut back, 2 bases at V and 7 bases at J, with 12 bases in the middle. Template material for amplifying TCR beta CDR3 regions consisted of RNA transcripts. Initially, a first-round RT-PCR of the TCR CDR3 employed the HTBI primer set. TCRdb re-derived calls from the multiplex PCR reads in MiXCR, one entry per CDR3 protein. The table lists approximately 370,000 distinct CDR3 sequences, more than 12% of them singletons.

Sequenced: blood. The genes are TRBV28 and TRBJ2-1; D perhaps matches TRBD1 (5 bases). This clonotype was obtained from a woman in her 30s with Graves' hyperthyroidism. The CDR3 sequence: CASSLLTQGNEQFF. The CDR3 DNA reads TGTGCCAGCAGTTTACTCACCCAGGGTAATGAGCAGTTCTTC.